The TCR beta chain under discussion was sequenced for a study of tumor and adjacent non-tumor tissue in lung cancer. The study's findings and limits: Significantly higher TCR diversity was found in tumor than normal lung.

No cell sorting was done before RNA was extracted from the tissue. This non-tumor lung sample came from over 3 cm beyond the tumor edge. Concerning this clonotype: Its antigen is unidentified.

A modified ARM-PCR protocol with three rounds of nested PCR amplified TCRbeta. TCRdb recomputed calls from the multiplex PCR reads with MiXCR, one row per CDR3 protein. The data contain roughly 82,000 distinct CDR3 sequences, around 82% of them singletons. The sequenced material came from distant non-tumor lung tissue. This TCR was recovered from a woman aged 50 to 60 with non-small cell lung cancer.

The CDR3 coding sequence is TGTGCCAGCATCTTGGGAGCCCCAGGGGACCATACGCAGTATTTT. Translated: CASILGAPGDHTQYF. J is TRBJ2-3 and V is TRBV11-2; a possible D gene is TRBD1 (6 bases). CDR3 length equals 15 residues. Trimming stripped 7 bases from V and 7 bases from J, with 21 bases between. Germline V gene lookup returns CDR1 SGHAT and CDR2 FQNNGV.